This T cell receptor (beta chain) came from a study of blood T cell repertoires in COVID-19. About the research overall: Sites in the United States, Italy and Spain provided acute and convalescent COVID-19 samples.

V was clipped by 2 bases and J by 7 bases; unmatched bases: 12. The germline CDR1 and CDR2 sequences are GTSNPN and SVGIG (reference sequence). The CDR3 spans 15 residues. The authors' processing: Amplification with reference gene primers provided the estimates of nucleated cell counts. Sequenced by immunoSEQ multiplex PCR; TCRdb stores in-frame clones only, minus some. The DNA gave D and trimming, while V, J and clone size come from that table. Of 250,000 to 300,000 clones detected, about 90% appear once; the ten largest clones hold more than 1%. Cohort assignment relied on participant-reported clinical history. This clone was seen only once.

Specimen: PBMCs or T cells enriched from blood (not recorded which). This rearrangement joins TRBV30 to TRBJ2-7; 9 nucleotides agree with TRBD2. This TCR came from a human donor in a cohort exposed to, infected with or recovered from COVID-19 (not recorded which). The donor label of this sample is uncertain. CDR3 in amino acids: CAWSPLAGVFGEQYF. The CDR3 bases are TGTGCCTGGAGTCCGTTAGCGGGGGTTTTTGGGGAGCAGTACTTC. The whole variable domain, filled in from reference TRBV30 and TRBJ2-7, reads SQTIHQWPATLVQPVGSPLSLECTVEGTSNPNLYWYRQAAGRGLQLLFYSVGIGQISSEVPQNLSASRPQDRQFILSSKKLLLSDSGFYLCAWSPLAGVFGEQYFGPGTRLTVT.